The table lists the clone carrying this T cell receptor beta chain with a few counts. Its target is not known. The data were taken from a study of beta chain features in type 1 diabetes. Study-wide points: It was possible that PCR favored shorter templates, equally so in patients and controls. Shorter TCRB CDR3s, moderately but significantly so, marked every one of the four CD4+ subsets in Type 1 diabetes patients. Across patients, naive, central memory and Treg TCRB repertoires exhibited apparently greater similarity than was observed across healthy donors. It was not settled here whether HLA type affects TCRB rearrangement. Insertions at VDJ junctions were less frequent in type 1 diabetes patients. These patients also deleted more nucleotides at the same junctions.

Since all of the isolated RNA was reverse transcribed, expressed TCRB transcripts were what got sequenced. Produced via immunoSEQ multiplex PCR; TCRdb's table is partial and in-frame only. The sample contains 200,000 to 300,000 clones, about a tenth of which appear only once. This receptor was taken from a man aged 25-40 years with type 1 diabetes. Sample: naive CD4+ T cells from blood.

The CDR3 sequence is CASSYLAGTSYNEQFF. DNA for the CDR3: TGTGCCAGCAGCTACCTAGCGGGGACCTCCTACAATGAGCAGTTCTTC. This rearrangement joins TRBV7-2 to TRBJ2-1, with 9 bases identical to TRBD2. The CDR3 is 16 residues long. J lost 0 bases, V lost 4 bases, and 4 bases had no gene match. Germline CDR1 SGHTA, CDR2 FQGNSA.